This TCR beta chain was identified during a study of PD-1 blockade in classical Hodgkin lymphoma. Overall study results and limits: At C4D1, TCR diversity had climbed significantly for CD4+ cells, though not for CD8+ cells. Exclusion covered patients beginning nivolumab under 1 year post-ASCT. Healthy donors were reported to have higher baseline TCR diversity than newly diagnosed patients. Similar baseline diversity was found in complete responders and newly diagnosed patients.

Measured with immunoSEQ multiplex PCR; TCRdb has only the in-frame clones, and not every one. The sample shows roughly 23,000 clones, 71% of them seen only once. As for this clone: Its matching antigen is unknown.

This CDR3 is 11 amino acids long. V lost 4 bases, J lost 2 bases, and 2 bases lay in between. The germline V gene encodes CDR1 MNHEY and CDR2 SVGAGI. All the patients suffered relapse after autologous stem cell transplantation, and brentuximab vedotin exposure differed. The V call is TRBV6-5, the J call TRBJ1-2; no definite D call. Sequenced material: peripheral blood mononuclear cells (PBMCs), taken at baseline. The TCR was taken from a human donor with classical Hodgkin lymphoma. The CDR3 DNA sequence: TGTGCCAGCAGTTCCAACTATGGCTACACCTTC. It codes for CASSSNYGYTF.